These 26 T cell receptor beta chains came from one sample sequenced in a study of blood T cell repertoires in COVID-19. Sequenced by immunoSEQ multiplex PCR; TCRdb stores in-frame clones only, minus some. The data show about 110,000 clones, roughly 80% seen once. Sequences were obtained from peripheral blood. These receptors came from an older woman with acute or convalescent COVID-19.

CDR3 sequence (DNA): TGCGCCAGCAGCGTACTGGAGGGGGGGGCTGATGGCTACACCTTC. Translating it yields CASSVLEGGADGYTF. The chain has TRBV4-3 and TRBJ1-2, with D possibly TRBD1 on 6 matching bases. The length of the CDR3 is 15 residues. V lost 5 bases, J lost 6 bases, and 19 bases lay in between. Germline V CDR1 and CDR2: LGHNA, YSLEER.

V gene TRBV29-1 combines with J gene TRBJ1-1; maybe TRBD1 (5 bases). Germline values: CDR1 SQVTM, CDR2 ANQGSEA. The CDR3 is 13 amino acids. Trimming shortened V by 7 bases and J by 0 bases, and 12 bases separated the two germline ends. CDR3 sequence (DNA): TGCAGCGCAACAGGTCCCATGAACACTGAAGCTTTCTTT. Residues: CSATGPMNTEAFF.

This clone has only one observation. The CDR3 DNA is TGTGCCAGCAGTATCGGTTCCGTCGATTCACCCCTCCACTTT. Translation: CASSIGSVDSPLHF. V usage is TRBV27 and J usage is TRBJ1-6; D is undetermined. The germline V gene has CDR1 MNHEY and CDR2 SMNVEV (reference sequence). V lost 5 bases to trimming and J lost 8 bases, with 13 bases between them. The CDR3 is 14 amino acids.

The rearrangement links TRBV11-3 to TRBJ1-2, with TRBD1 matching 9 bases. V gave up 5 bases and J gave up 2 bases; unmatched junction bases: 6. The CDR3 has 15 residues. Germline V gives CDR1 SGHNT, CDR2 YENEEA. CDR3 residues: CASSQGQGANYGYTF. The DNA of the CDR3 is TGTGCCAGCAGCCAGGGACAGGGAGCGAACTATGGCTACACCTTC. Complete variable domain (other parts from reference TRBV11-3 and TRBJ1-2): EAGVVQSPRYKIIEKKQPVAFWCNPISGHNTLYWYLQNLGQGPELLIRYENEEAVDDSQLPKDRFSAERLKGVDSTLKIQPAELGDSAVYLCASSQGQGANYGYTFGSGTRLTVV.

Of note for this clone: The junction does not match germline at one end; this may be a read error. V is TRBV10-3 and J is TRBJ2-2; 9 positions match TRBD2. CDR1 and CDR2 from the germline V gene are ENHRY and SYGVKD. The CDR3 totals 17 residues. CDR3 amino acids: CAIRESGSGGPPGELFF. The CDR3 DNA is TGTGCCATCAGGGAGTCGGGTAGCGGGGGCCCCCCCGGGGAGCTGTTTTTT.

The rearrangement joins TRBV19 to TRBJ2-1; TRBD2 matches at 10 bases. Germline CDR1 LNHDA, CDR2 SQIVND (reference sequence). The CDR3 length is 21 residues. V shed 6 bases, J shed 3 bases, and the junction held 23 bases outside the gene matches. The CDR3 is CASSFGLAGESPGKNYNEQFF. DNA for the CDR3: TGTGCCAGTAGCTTCGGTCTAGCGGGGGAATCGCCGGGGAAAAACTACAATGAGCAGTTCTTC.

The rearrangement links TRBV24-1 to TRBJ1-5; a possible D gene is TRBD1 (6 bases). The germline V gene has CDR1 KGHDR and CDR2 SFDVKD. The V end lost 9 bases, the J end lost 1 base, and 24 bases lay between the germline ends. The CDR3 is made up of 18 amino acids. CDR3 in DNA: TGTGCCACCCCGCCAGGGGTCATAAGAAGTGGCAGCAATCAGCCCCAGCATTTT. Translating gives CATPPGVIRSGSNQPQHF.

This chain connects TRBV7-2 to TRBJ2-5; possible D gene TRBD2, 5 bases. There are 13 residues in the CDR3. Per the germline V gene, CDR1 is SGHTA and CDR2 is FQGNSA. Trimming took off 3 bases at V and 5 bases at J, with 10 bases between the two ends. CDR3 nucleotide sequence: TGTGCCAGCAGCTTCGGGGTGACGGAGACCCAGTACTTC. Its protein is CASSFGVTETQYF. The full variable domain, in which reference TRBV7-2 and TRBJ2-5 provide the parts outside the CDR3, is GAGVSQSPSNKVTEKGKDVELRCDPISGHTALYWYRQSLGQGLEFLIYFQGNSAPDKSGLPSDRFSAERTGGSVSTLTIQRTQQEDSAVYLCASSFGVTETQYFGPGTRLLVL.

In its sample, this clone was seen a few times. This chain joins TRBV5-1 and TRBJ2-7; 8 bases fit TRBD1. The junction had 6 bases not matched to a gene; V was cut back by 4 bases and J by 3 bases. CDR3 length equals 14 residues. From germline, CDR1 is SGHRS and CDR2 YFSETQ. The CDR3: CASSTTGGDYEQYF. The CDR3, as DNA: TGCGCCAGCAGCACCACAGGGGGAGACTACGAGCAGTACTTC.

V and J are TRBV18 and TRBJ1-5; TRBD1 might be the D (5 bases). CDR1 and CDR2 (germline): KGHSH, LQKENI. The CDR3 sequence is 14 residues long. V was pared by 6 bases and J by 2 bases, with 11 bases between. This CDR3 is CASSLGGGNQPQHF. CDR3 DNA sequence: TGTGCCAGCTCCCTCGGAGGGGGCAATCAGCCCCAGCATTTT.

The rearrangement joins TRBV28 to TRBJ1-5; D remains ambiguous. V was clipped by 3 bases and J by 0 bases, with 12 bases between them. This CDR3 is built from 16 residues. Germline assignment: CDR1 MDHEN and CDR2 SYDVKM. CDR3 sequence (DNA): TGTGCCAGCAGTTTTCTTTCCGTGTATAGCAATCAGCCCCAGCATTTT. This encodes CASSFLSVYSNQPQHF.

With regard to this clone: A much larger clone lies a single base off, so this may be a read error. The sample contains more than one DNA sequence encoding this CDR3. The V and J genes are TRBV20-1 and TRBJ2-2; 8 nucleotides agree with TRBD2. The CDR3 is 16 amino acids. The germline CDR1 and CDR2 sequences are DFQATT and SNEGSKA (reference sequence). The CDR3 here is CRASTLAGGGPGELFF. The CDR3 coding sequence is TGCCGTGCTAGTACTCTTGCCGGGGGGGGGCCCGGGGAGCTGTTTTTT.

The CDR3 protein is CASNPRQGARDGYTF. The CDR3 region has the DNA TGTGCCAGCAACCCCCGACAGGGTGCGAGGGATGGCTACACCTTC. The chain is built from TRBV6-5 and TRBJ1-2, with TRBD1 identical over 7 bases. The CDR3 has 15 amino acids. After removal of 7 bases from V and 6 bases from J, the junction contained 14 bases not matched to a gene. In germline, CDR1 is MNHEY, CDR2 SVGAGI.

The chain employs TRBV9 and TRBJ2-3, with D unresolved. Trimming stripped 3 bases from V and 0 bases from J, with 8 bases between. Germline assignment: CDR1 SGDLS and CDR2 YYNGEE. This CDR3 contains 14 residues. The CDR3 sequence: CASSELRSTDTQYF. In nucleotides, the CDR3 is TGTGCCAGCAGCGAGCTTCGGAGCACAGATACGCAGTATTTT.

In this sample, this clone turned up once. This CDR3 reads CAWSESLQRVQPQHF. In DNA form, the CDR3 reads TGTGCCTGGAGTGAGTCCTTACAACGGGTTCAGCCCCAGCATTTT. The chain combines TRBV30 with TRBJ1-5; D not certain. CDR3 length: 15 residues. Between the trimmed V and J ends, which lost 1 base and 6 bases, there was a span of 16 bases. The germline V gene encodes CDR1 GTSNPN and CDR2 SVGIG (reference sequence).

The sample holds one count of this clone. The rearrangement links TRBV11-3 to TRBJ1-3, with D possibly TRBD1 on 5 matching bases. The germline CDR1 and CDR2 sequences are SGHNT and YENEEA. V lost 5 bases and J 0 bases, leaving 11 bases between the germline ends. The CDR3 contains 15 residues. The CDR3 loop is CASSTTVLSGNTIYF. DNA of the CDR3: TGTGCCAGCAGCACGACAGTTCTCTCTGGAAACACCATATATTTT.

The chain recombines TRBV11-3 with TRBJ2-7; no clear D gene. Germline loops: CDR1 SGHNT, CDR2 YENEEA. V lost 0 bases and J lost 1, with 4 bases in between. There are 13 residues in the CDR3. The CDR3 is CASSLEQSYEQYF. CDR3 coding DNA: TGTGCCAGCAGCTTAGAACAGTCCTACGAGCAGTACTTC.

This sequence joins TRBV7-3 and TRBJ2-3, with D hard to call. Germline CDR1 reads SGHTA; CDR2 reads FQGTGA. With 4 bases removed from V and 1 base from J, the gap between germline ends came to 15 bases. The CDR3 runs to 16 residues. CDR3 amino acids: CASSSTRPGGTDTQYF. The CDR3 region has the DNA TGTGCCAGCAGCTCCACCCGCCCAGGTGGCACAGATACGCAGTATTTT.

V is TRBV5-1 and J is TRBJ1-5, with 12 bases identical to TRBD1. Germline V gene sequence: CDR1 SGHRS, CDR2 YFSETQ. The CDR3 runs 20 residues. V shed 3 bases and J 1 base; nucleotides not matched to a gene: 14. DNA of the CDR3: TGCGCCAGCAGCTCCGGGGAGGGGACAGGGGGCCCTTGGAGCAATCAGCCCCAGCATTTT. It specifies CASSSGEGTGGPWSNQPQHF.

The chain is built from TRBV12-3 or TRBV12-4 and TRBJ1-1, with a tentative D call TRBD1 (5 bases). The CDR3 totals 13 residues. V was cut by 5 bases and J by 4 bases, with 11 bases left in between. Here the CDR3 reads CASSLGATTEAFF. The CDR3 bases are TGTGCCAGCAGTCTAGGGGCTACCACTGAAGCTTTCTTT.

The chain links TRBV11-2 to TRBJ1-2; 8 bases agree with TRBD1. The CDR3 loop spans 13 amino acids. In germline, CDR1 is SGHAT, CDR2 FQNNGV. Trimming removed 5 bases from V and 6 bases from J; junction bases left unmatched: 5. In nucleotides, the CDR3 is TGTGCCAGCAGCACGGACAGGGCTGATGGCTACACCTTC. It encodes CASSTDRADGYTF. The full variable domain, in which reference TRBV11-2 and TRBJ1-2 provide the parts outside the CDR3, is EAGVAQSPRYKIIEKRQSVAFWCNPISGHATLYWYQQILGQGPKLLIQFQNNGVVDDSQLPKDRFSAERLKGVDSTLKIQPAKLEDSAVYLCASSTDRADGYTFGSGTRLTVV.

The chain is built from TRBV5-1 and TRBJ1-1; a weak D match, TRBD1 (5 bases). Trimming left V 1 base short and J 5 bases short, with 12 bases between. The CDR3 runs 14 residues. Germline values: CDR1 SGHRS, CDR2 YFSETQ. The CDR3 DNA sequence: TGCGCCAGCAGCTTGTCGGGGGACGGTACTGAAGCTTTCTTT. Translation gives CASSLSGDGTEAFF.

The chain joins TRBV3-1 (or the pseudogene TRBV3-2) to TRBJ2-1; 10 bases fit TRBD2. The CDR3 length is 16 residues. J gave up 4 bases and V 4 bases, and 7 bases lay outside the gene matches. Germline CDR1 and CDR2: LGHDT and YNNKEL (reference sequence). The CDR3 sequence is CASSPAWTSGYNEQFF. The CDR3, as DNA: TGTGCCAGCAGCCCAGCCTGGACTAGCGGTTACAATGAGCAGTTCTTC.

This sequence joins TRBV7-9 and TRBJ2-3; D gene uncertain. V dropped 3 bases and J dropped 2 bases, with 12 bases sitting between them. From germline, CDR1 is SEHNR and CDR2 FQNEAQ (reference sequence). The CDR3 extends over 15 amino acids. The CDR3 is CASSFMARPTDTQYF. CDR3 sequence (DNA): TGTGCCAGCAGCTTCATGGCCAGGCCCACAGATACGCAGTATTTT. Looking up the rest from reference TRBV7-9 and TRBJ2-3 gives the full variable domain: DTGVSQNPRHKITKRGQNVTFRCDPISEHNRLYWYRQTLGQGPEFLTYFQNEAQLEKSRLLSDRFSAERPKGSFSTLEIQRTEQGDSAMYLCASSFMARPTDTQYFGPGTRLTVL.

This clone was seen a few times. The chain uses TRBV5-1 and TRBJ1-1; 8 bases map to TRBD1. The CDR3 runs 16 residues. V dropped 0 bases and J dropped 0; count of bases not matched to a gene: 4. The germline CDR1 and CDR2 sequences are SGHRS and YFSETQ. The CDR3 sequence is CASSLVTGGMNTEAFF. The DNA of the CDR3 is TGCGCCAGCAGCTTGGTAACAGGGGGGATGAACACTGAAGCTTTCTTT.

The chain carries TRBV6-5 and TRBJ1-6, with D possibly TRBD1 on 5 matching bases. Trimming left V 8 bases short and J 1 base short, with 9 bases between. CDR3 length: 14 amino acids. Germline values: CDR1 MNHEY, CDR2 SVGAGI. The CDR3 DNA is TGTGCCAGCGGGGGGTATTCCTATAATTCACCCCTCCACTTT. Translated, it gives CASGGYSYNSPLHF.